This T cell receptor (beta chain) appears in the sequencing data of a study of shared T cell receptors in the human thymus. Data came from immunoSEQ multiplex PCR; TCRdb stores just in-frame clones and leaves some out. The data show hundreds of thousands of clones, roughly 90% seen once. This CDR3 has 19 amino acids. CDR1 and CDR2 (germline): SGHDT, YYEEEE. Trimming removed 0 bases at V and 0 bases at J, with 20 bases between. These data also formed part of another study, on human thymus T cells. That work contributes: All donors were healthy Finnish infants who were undergoing corrective surgery to treat congenital heart defects. Obtained as resections during corrective heart surgery, the thymus tissue was then studied.

V usage is TRBV5-6 and J usage is TRBJ2-3; D is possibly TRBD2 (6 bases). This TCR derives from a boy less than two years old with a congenital heart defect. What was sequenced was thymocytes. The CDR3 reads CASSLAKRGTDTSTDTQYF. The CDR3, as DNA: TGTGCCAGCAGCTTGGCCAAACGCGGGACGGATACTAGCACAGATACGCAGTATTTT.